The T cell receptor (beta chain) under discussion was sequenced for a study of beta chain features in type 1 diabetes. Study-wide context: Age and gender were similar between patients and healthy donors, as were cell yields.

Sorted CD4+ subsets: naive, central memory, regulatory, stem cell-like memory (CD45RO/CCR7/CD25/CD127/CD95/CD27 panel). Regarding this clone: The antigen is unknown.

Isolated RNA was reverse transcribed in full, so expressed TCRB transcripts were sequenced. Sequencing used immunoSEQ multiplex PCR; TCRdb keeps in-frame clones, though not all of them. In the table there are hundreds of thousands of clones, approximately 28% of which are singletons. CDR3 length: 14 amino acids. V shed 2 bases and J shed 3 bases, with 11 bases lying between them. Germline loops: CDR1 MDHEN, CDR2 SYDVKM. The study, taken as a whole, reports: Lower insertion and higher deletion counts appeared at VDJ junctions in type 1 diabetes patients. Patients' naive, central memory and regulatory TCRB repertoires appeared more alike than those of healthy donors.

The chain is built from TRBV28 and TRBJ2-7; unclear D gene. Sequenced input: naive CD4+ T cells from blood. This clonotype was sampled from a man in his late teens or twenties in good health. The CDR3, as DNA: TGTGCCAGCAGTTTAGTAGCCGAGATCTACGAGCAGTACTTC. Amino acids: CASSLVAEIYEQYF.